The present TCR beta chain was sequenced within a study of molecular identifiers for immune sequencing clone quantification. General study results and limits: Spiked Jurkat TCR RNA originating from one cell could reportedly be identified amid more than 800,000 naive cells.

Naive CD8 T cells were FACS-sorted by CD8+CD4-CCR7+CD45RA+ markers. This clonotype occurred many times. What it recognizes is unknown. TCRdb called the PCR reads again in MiXCR, with one record for every CDR3 protein. The profile shows about 320,000 distinct CDR3 sequences, 20% to 25% of them singletons. Sequencing input: naive CD8+ T cells from blood, with Jurkat cell RNA spiked in. Subset noted: FACS-sorted CD8+CD4-CCR7+CD45RA+ naive T cells. The sequence came from a human donor in good health. Some libraries in this study had Jurkat cell RNA spiked in.

CDR3 residues: CASSLAIGNQPQHF. The CDR3 DNA follows: TGTGCCAGCAGCCTGGCTATTGGGAATCAGCCCCAGCATTTT. The rearrangement links TRBV5-5 to TRBJ1-5; D remains ambiguous. CDR3 length: 14 amino acids. Germline CDR1 and CDR2: SGHKS and YYEKEE (reference sequence). Trimming took 4 bases from V and 4 from J, leaving 12 bases between them. Full variable domain (rest looked up from reference TRBV5-5 and TRBJ1-5): DAGVTQSPTHLIKTRGQQVTLRCSPISGHKSVSWYQQVLGQGPQFIFQYYEKEERGRGNFPDRFSARQFPNYSSELNVNALLLGDSALYLCASSLAIGNQPQHFGDGTRLSIL.